This TCR beta chain emerged from a study of blood T cell repertoires in COVID-19. The table came from immunoSEQ multiplex PCR; TCRdb's copy has only in-frame clones and leaves some out. The top ten hold under 25% of the sample, which has roughly 70,000 clones, roughly 79% seen once. Trimming removed 8 bases from V and 1 base from J, with 12 bases in between. This CDR3 is 14 amino acids long. CDR1 is MNHEY, CDR2 SVGAGI, per germline. The receptor was derived from a man aged 70-80 years with acute or convalescent COVID-19. The chain combines TRBV6-5 with TRBJ2-1; TRBD2 might be the D (6 bases). The sample taken for sequencing was peripheral blood. The CDR3 is CASLRDFSYNEQFF. As DNA, the CDR3 is TGTGCCAGCCTACGGGACTTTTCCTACAATGAGCAGTTCTTC.